These 9 T cell receptor beta chains came from one sample sequenced in a study of OX40 agonist ivuxolimab in advanced cancers. TCRdb's table, derived via immunoSEQ multiplex PCR, lists solely in-frame clones and lacks some. The table includes some 35,000 clones, more than 70% detected once. Specimen: CD4+ or CD8+ T cells sorted from blood, collected in a trial of the OX40 agonist ivuxolimab. The receptors were sampled from an adult with an advanced solid tumor such as melanoma, head and neck, liver or kidney cancer.

The J gene is TRBJ1-2, the V gene TRBV5-4; TRBD1 aligns across 8 bases. V shed 4 bases, J shed 7 bases, and the junction held 9 bases outside the gene matches. The CDR3 extends over 14 amino acids. Germline V gene data show CDR1 as SGHNT and CDR2 as YYREEE (reference sequence). CDR3 amino acids: CASSVYLTGAGYTF. For the CDR3, the DNA is TGTGCCAGCAGCGTCTACTTGACAGGGGCTGGCTACACCTTC.

V is TRBV7-2 and J is TRBJ2-7; D may be TRBD1 (6 bases). This CDR3 has 15 amino acids. V was pared by 0 bases and J by 1 base, with 10 bases between. The germline V gene encodes CDR1 SGHTA and CDR2 FQGNSA. CDR3 in DNA: TGTGCCAGCAGCTTAGCGCTGGACAGTTCCTACGAGCAGTACTTC. Encoded protein: CASSLALDSSYEQYF.

The V gene is TRBV5-1, the J gene TRBJ2-3, with TRBD2 as a possible D gene (6 bases). Per germline, CDR1 SGHRS and CDR2 YFSETQ. The CDR3 consists of 16 residues. Trimming pared 1 base from V and 2 bases from J, leaving 14 bases between. The CDR3 sequence is CASSLSVTRDTDTQYF. The CDR3 DNA is TGCGCCAGCAGCTTGTCCGTGACTAGAGACACAGATACGCAGTATTTT.

The chain employs TRBV9 and TRBJ2-7; no reliable D call. The length of the CDR3 is 15 residues. V was pared by 0 bases and J by 4 bases, with 14 bases between. Germline assignment: CDR1 SGDLS and CDR2 YYNGEE. The DNA of the CDR3 is TGTGCCAGCAGCGTAGATGTGGGTCGGACGTACGAGCAGTACTTC. Its protein is CASSVDVGRTYEQYF.

The V call is TRBV9, the J call TRBJ2-7, with a tentative D call TRBD1 (6 bases). Between the trimmed V and J ends, which lost 4 bases and 2 bases, there was a span of 13 bases. This CDR3 is 14 amino acids long. Looked up from germline, CDR1 is SGDLS and CDR2 is YYNGEE. This CDR3 is CASSRDIEPYEQYF. CDR3 in DNA: TGTGCCAGCAGCCGGGACATCGAACCCTACGAGCAGTACTTC.

This chain connects TRBV30 to TRBJ2-7; 16 bases are shared with TRBD2. Looked up from germline, CDR1 is GTSNPN and CDR2 is SVGIG (reference sequence). The trim removed 1 base at V and 4 bases at J, leaving 10 bases unmatched. This CDR3 has 18 residues. The CDR3 protein is CAWSALGTSGRASYEQYF. For the CDR3, the DNA is TGTGCCTGGAGTGCCCTAGGGACTAGCGGGAGGGCCTCGTACGAGCAGTACTTC.

As concerns this clone: This specimen includes other DNA sequences encoding the same CDR3. The V and J genes are TRBV5-5 and TRBJ2-7; D not resolved. The CDR3 sequence is 14 residues long. Germline V gene lookup returns CDR1 SGHKS and CDR2 YYEKEE (reference sequence). V was pared by 4 bases and J by 7 bases, with 18 bases between. CDR3 coding DNA: TGTGCCAGCAGCCAAGATGCCGCCTCGAATGAGCAGTACTTC. It specifies CASSQDAASNEQYF.

The CDR3 loop reads CASTSGGPNTGELFF. The CDR3 DNA reads TGTGCCAGCACCTCGGGGGGGCCGAACACCGGGGAGCTGTTTTTT. The V call is TRBV28, the J call TRBJ2-2; 8 bases are shared with TRBD2. The germline CDR1 and CDR2 sequences are MDHEN and SYDVKM. After removal of 7 bases from V and 0 bases from J, the junction contained 4 bases not matched to a gene. The CDR3 loop spans 15 amino acids.

The genes are TRBV9 and TRBJ2-1; tentatively, D is TRBD2 (5 bases). The germline CDR1 and CDR2 sequences are SGDLS and YYNGEE. Trimming removed 0 bases at V and 5 bases at J, with 18 bases between. The CDR3 loop spans 17 amino acids. The CDR3 loop is CASSVGWTSRDHNEQFF. The CDR3 nucleotides read TGTGCCAGCAGCGTAGGGTGGACCAGCCGGGATCACAATGAGCAGTTCTTC.